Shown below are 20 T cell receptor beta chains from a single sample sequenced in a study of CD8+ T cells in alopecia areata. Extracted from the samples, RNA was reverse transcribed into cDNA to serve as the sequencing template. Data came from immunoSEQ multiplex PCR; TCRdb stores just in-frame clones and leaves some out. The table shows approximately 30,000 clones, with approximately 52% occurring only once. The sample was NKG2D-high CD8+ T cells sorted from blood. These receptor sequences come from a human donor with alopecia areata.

CDR3 amino acids: CASSFQGAPEKLFF. CDR3 in DNA: TGTGCCAGCAGCTTTCAGGGGGCACCTGAAAAACTGTTTTTT. This rearrangement joins TRBV7-9 to TRBJ1-4, with TRBD1 matching over 8 bases. Germline CDR1 SEHNR, CDR2 FQNEAQ (reference sequence). The CDR3 spans 14 residues. Trimming took 3 bases from V and 7 from J; bases not matched to a gene: 4.

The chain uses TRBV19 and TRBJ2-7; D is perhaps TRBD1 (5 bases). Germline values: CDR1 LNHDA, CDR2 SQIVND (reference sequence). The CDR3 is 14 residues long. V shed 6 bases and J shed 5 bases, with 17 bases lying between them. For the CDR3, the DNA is TGTGCCAGTAGCCTTGCAGGGTACGGCGACGAGCAGTACTTC. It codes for CASSLAGYGDEQYF.

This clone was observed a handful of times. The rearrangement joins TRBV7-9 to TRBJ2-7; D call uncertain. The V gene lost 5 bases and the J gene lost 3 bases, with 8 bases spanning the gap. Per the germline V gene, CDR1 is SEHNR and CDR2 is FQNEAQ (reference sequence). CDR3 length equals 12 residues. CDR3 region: CASSLEIYEQYF. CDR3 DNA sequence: TGTGCCAGCAGCCTGGAGATCTACGAGCAGTACTTC.

The CDR3, as DNA: TGTGCCAGCAGCTCCCGACTAGCGGGGGTCGGAGATACGCAGTATTTT. Translating it yields CASSSRLAGVGDTQYF. The V and J genes are TRBV7-8 and TRBJ2-3; 12 nucleotides match TRBD2. Looked up from germline, CDR1 is SGHVS and CDR2 is FQNEAQ. V was clipped by 4 bases and J by 5 bases; unmatched bases: 7. CDR3 length: 16 residues.

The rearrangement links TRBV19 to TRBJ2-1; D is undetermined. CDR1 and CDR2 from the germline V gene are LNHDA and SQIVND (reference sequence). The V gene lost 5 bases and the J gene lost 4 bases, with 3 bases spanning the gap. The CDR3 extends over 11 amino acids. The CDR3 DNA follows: TGTGCCAGTAGTTCATACAATGAGCAGTTCTTC. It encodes CASSSYNEQFF.

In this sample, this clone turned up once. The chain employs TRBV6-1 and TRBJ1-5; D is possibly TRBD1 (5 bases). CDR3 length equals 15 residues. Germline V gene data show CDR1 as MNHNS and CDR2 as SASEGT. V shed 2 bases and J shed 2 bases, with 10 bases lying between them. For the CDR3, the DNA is TGTGCCAGCAGTGAATGGGGAGGGGGCAATCAGCCCCAGCATTTT. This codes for CASSEWGGGNQPQHF.

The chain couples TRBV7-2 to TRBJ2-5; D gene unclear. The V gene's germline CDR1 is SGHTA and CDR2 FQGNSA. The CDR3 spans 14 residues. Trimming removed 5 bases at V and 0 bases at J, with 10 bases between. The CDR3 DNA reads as TGTGCCAGCAGCCAAGAGACTTACCAAGAGACCCAGTACTTC. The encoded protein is CASSQETYQETQYF.

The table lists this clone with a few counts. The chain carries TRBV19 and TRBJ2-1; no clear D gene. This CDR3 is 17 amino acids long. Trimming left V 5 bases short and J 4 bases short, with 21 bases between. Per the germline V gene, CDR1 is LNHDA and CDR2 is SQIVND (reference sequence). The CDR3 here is CASSARVAWPTYNEQFF. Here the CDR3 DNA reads TGTGCCAGTAGTGCTCGGGTCGCCTGGCCGACTTACAATGAGCAGTTCTTC.

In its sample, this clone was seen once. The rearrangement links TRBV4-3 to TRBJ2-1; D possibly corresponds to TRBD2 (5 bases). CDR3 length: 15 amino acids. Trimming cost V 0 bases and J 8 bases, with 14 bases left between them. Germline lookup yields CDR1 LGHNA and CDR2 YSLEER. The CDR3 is CASSQDLDPGDEQFF. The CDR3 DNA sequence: TGCGCCAGCAGCCAAGATCTCGACCCCGGGGATGAGCAGTTCTTC.

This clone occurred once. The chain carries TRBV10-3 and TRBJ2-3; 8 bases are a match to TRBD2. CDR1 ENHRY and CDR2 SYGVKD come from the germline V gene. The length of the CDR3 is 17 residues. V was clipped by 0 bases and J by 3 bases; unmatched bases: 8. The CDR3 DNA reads TGTGCCATCAGTGAGTCTATAGAGGGACTAGGGACAGATACGCAGTATTTT. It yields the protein CAISESIEGLGTDTQYF.

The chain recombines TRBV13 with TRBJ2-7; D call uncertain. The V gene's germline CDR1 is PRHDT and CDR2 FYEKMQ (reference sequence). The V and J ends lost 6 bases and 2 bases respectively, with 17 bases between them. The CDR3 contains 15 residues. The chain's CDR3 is CASSLSWGRPYEQYF. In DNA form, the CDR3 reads TGTGCCAGCAGTTTGTCCTGGGGTAGGCCCTACGAGCAGTACTTC.

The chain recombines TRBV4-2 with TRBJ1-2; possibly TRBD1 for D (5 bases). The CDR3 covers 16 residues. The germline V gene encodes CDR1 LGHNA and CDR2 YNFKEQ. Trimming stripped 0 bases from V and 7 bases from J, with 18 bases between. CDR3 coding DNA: TGTGCCAGCAGCCAAGAAAGTCGGCGAGGGGCCACTGGCTACACCTTC. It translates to CASSQESRRGATGYTF.

The CDR3: CASKGGTSSTDTQYF. In DNA, the CDR3 is TGTGCCAGCAAGGGTGGGACCTCTAGCACAGATACGCAGTATTTT. The J gene is TRBJ2-3, the V gene TRBV9; possibly TRBD1 or TRBD2 for D (5 bases each). This CDR3 is built from 15 residues. V lost 6 bases and J 0 bases, leaving 14 bases between the germline ends. CDR1 is SGDLS and CDR2 is YYNGEE in the germline V gene.

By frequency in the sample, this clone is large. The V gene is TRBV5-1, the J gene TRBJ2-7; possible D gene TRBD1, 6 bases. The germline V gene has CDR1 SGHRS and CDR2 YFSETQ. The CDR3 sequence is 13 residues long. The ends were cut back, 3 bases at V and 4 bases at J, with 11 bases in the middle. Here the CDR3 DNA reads TGCGCCAGCAGCTGGGACAAGTCGTACGAGCAGTACTTC. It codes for CASSWDKSYEQYF.

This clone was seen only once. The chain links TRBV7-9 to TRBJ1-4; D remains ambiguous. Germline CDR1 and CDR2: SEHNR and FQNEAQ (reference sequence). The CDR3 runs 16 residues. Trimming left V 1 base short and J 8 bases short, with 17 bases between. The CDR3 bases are TGTGCCAGCAGCTTAGTAATGGATCGGGGAAGCGAAAAACTGTTTTTT. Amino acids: CASSLVMDRGSEKLFF.

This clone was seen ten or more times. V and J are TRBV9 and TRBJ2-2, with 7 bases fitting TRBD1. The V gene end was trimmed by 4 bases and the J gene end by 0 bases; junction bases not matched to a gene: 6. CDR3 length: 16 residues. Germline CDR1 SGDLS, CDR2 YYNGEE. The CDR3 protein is CASSSGQSTNTGELFF. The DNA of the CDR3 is TGTGCCAGCAGCTCGGGACAGTCAACGAACACCGGGGAGCTGTTTTTT.

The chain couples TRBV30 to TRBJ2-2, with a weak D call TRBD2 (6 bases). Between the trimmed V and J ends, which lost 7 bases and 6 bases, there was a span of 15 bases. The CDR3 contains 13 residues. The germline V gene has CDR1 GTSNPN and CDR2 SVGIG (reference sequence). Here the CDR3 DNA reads TGTGCCTTGGACGGCGGGGACGCCGGGGAGCTGTTTTTT. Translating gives CALDGGDAGELFF.

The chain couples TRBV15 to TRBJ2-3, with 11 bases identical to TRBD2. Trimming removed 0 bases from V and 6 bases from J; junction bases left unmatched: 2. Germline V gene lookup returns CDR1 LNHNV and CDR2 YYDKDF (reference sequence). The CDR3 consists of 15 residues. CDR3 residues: CATSRETSGVDTQYF. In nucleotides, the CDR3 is TGTGCCACCAGCAGAGAGACTAGCGGGGTGGATACGCAGTATTTT.

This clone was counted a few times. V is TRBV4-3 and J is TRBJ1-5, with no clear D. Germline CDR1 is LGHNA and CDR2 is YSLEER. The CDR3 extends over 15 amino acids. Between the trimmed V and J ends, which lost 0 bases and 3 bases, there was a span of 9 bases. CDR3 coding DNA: TGCGCCAGCAGCCAAGATCTGGGCGACAATCAGCCCCAGCATTTT. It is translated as CASSQDLGDNQPQHF.

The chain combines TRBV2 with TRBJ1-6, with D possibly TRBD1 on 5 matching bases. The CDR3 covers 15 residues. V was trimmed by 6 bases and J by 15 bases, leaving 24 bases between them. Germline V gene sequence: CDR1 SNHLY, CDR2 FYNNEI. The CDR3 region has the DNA TGTGCCAGCAGCCCGGGGGTGGCAGGAAAGCGGTTCCTCCACTTT. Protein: CASSPGVAGKRFLHF.